What follows is one T cell receptor (beta chain) and its context. Sequencing was performed with immunoSEQ multiplex PCR; in TCRdb, only in-frame clones are kept and a portion is missing. This table has 15,000 to 20,000 clones, about three quarters appearing once. The entry originates in a study of tumor-infiltrating lymphocytes in localized non-small cell lung cancer. The sequenced sample was lung tumor tissue. The sequence derives from a human donor with non-small cell lung cancer.

CDR3: CASSEAWGMNYEQYF. CDR3 sequence (DNA): TGTGCCAGCAGTGAAGCCTGGGGGATGAACTACGAGCAGTACTTC. This chain joins TRBV6-1 and TRBJ2-7; D may match TRBD1 or TRBD2 (5 bases each). The CDR3 extends over 15 amino acids. The V end lost 0 bases, the J end lost 3 bases, and 12 bases lay between the germline ends. From germline, CDR1 is MNHNS and CDR2 SASEGT.